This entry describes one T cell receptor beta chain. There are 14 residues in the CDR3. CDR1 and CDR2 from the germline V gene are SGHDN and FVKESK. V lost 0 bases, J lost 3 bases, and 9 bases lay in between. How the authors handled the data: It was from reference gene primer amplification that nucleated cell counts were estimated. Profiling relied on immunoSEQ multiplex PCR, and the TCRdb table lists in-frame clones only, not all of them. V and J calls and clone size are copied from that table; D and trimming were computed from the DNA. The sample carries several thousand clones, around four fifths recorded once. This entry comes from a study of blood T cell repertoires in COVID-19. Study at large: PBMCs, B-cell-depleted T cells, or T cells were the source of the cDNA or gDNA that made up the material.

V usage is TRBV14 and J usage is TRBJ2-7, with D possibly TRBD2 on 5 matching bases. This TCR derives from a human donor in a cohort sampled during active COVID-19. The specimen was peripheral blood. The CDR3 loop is CASSQDLGVYEQYF. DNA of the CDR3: TGTGCCAGCAGCCAAGACCTCGGGGTCTACGAGCAGTACTTC. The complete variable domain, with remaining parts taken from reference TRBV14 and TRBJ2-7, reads EAGVTQFPSHSVIEKGQTVTLRCDPISGHDNLYWYRRVMGKEIKFLLHFVKESKQDESGMPNNRFLAERTGGTYSTLKVQPAELEDSGVYFCASSQDLGVYEQYFGPGTRLTVT.